These 18 T cell receptor beta chains were sequenced from one sample in a study of glioma-infiltrating T cells after dendritic cell vaccination. TCRdb's copy holds only in-frame clones and misses some; the assay was immunoSEQ multiplex PCR. The table includes under 100,000 clones, about four fifths detected once. The specimen comprised blood, sampled before dendritic cell vaccination. The receptors were sampled from a human donor with glioblastoma.

V gene TRBV18 combines with J gene TRBJ2-7, with D unclear. The ends were cut back, 3 bases at V and 7 bases at J, with 10 bases in the middle. The CDR3 has 12 residues. Germline CDR1 is KGHSH and CDR2 is LQKENI. In nucleotides, the CDR3 is TGTGCCAGCTCACCGTTAGCAGCGGAGCAGTACTTC. It translates to CASSPLAAEQYF.

V is TRBV9 and J is TRBJ2-1, with 7 bases identical to TRBD1. Germline loops: CDR1 SGDLS, CDR2 YYNGEE. V lost 3 bases, J lost 5 bases, and 5 bases stayed unmatched. The CDR3 spans 14 residues. CDR3 nucleotides: TGTGCCAGCAGCGCGACAGGGAGCCACAATGAGCAGTTCTTC. It yields the protein CASSATGSHNEQFF.

CDR3 in DNA: TGTGCCAGCAGTTACCCGTCAACTGACAGGGTACTAGTTTCGGCTCAGCCCCAGCATTTT. This gives the protein CASSYPSTDRVLVSAQPQHF. The chain has TRBV6-7 and TRBJ1-5; 7 nucleotides align to TRBD1. TRBV6-7 is known as an ORF, though its function is uncertain. The CDR3 length is 20 residues. J was trimmed by 6 bases and V by 2 bases; bases with no gene match: 22.

The count of this clone is one. The V gene is TRBV5-1, the J gene TRBJ2-5; possible D gene TRBD1, 6 bases. This CDR3 contains 14 residues. With 2 bases removed from V and 5 bases from J, the gap between germline ends came to 13 bases. Germline-derived CDR1 and CDR2 are SGHRS and YFSETQ. The DNA of the CDR3 is TGCGCCAGCAGCTTAGGACAGCCAAGGGAGACCCAGTACTTC. Translating gives CASSLGQPRETQYF. The whole variable domain, remainder taken from reference TRBV5-1 and TRBJ2-5, is KAGVTQTPRYLIKTRGQQVTLSCSPISGHRSVSWYQQTPGQGLQFLFEYFSETQRNKGNFPGRFSGRQFSNSRSEMNVSTLELGDSALYLCASSLGQPRETQYFGPGTRLLVL.

Turning to this clone: Germline and junction disagree at one end, which may indicate a read error. This chain joins TRBV15 and TRBJ1-3; the match to TRBD1 covers 7 bases. Germline V gives CDR1 LNHNV, CDR2 YYDKDF (reference sequence). CDR3 length equals 13 residues. The CDR3 here is CATSSGTARRPSF. In nucleotides, the CDR3 is TGTGCCACCAGCAGCGGGACAGCCCGGAGACCCTCTTTT. Full variable domain (rest looked up from reference TRBV15 and TRBJ1-3): DAMVIQNPRYQVTQFGKPVTLSCSQTLNHNVMYWYQQKSSQAPKLLFHYYDKDFNNEADTPDNFQSRRPNTSFCFLDIRSPGLGDTAMYLCATSSGTARRPSFGEGSWLTVV.

The CDR3 protein is CSVEAASGRAPPATDTQYF. CDR3 coding DNA: TGCAGCGTTGAAGCCGCTAGCGGGAGGGCCCCGCCGGCCACAGATACGCAGTATTTT. The chain couples TRBV29-1 to TRBJ2-3; 12 bases align to TRBD2. V gave up 1 base and J gave up 2 bases; unmatched junction bases: 13. CDR3 length: 19 amino acids. Germline loops: CDR1 SQVTM, CDR2 ANQGSEA.

This chain uses TRBV18 with TRBJ1-1; maybe TRBD1 (6 bases). The germline CDR1 and CDR2 sequences are KGHSH and LQKENI. The CDR3 runs to 16 residues. Trimming stripped 6 bases from V and 6 bases from J, with 23 bases between. The CDR3 DNA follows: TGTGCCAGCTCGCCTCGAACAGGGTCCGGATGGGCTGAAGCTTTCTTT. Protein sequence: CASSPRTGSGWAEAFF.

V gene TRBV2 combines with J gene TRBJ2-3; TRBD1 matches 9 bases. V lost 4 bases, J lost 2 bases, and 10 bases stayed unmatched. The germline V gene encodes CDR1 SNHLY and CDR2 FYNNEI. This CDR3 is 17 amino acids long. CDR3 bases: TGTGCCAGCAGTGCGGGACAGGGTAGTACTTACACAGATACGCAGTATTTT. Protein product: CASSAGQGSTYTDTQYF.

The genes are TRBV30 and TRBJ2-7, with D tentatively TRBD1 (6 bases). V lost 0 bases, J lost 3 bases, and 12 bases lay in between. The CDR3 sequence is 14 residues long. Per the germline V gene, CDR1 is GTSNPN and CDR2 is SVGIG (reference sequence). The CDR3 DNA is TGTGCCTGGAGTGTAGGGTCCAGGGGCTACGAGCAGTACTTC. Amino acids: CAWSVGSRGYEQYF.

The V call is TRBV2, the J call TRBJ2-7, with TRBD2 identical over 11 bases. This CDR3 has 16 residues. The ends lost 2 bases at V and 5 bases at J; junction bases unmatched: 8. CDR1 and CDR2 from the germline V gene are SNHLY and FYNNEI. The CDR3 DNA reads as TGTGCCAGCAGTGAATTTAGCGGGAGGGCCGGTGACGAGCAGTACTTC. Its protein is CASSEFSGRAGDEQYF.

V usage is TRBV6-5 and J usage is TRBJ1-2; 11 bases are shared with TRBD1. The CDR3 loop spans 15 amino acids. The V segment lost 7 bases and the J segment 7 bases; nucleotides outside the gene matches: 11. From germline, CDR1 is MNHEY and CDR2 SVGAGI. The CDR3: CASKSSGQGASGYTF. Here the CDR3 DNA reads TGTGCCAGCAAATCCTCAGGACAGGGGGCGTCTGGCTACACCTTC.

The chain joins TRBV2 to TRBJ1-6, with no clear D. This CDR3 has 19 residues. Germline CDR1 and CDR2: SNHLY and FYNNEI. Trimming removed 5 bases at V and 0 bases at J, with 20 bases between. Here the CDR3 DNA reads TGTGCCAGCAGTCTGATTTGGGCACCTAAAAGCTCCTATAATTCACCCCTCCACTTT. This codes for CASSLIWAPKSSYNSPLHF.

This clone occurred a few times. Written as DNA, the CDR3 is TGTGCCAGCGGGCTCGGCTCTGGGGCCAACGTCCTGACTTTC. Amino acids: CASGLGSGANVLTF. The V and J genes are TRBV11-2 and TRBJ2-6; D gene ambiguous. The CDR3 runs 14 residues. With 8 bases removed from V and 0 bases from J, the gap between germline ends came to 8 bases. Per the germline V gene, CDR1 is SGHAT and CDR2 is FQNNGV.

The chain combines TRBV13 with TRBJ2-7; TRBD2 is a possible D gene (6 bases). Between the trimmed V and J ends, which lost 2 bases and 0 bases, there was a span of 8 bases. The CDR3 has 14 residues. CDR1 PRHDT and CDR2 FYEKMQ come from the germline V gene (reference sequence). The CDR3 is CASSLFGSSYEQYF. The CDR3 coding sequence is TGTGCCAGCAGCTTATTCGGGAGCTCCTACGAGCAGTACTTC.

This sequence joins TRBV9 and TRBJ2-1; D is unresolved. Trimming shortened V by 0 bases and J by 7 bases, and 17 bases separated the two germline ends. This CDR3 is built from 16 residues. Germline CDR1 SGDLS, CDR2 YYNGEE. The CDR3 loop reads CASSVDLVGSLNEQFF. The CDR3 DNA reads TGTGCCAGCAGCGTAGATCTCGTCGGTTCACTAAATGAGCAGTTCTTC. The full variable domain, with the rest looked up from reference TRBV9 and TRBJ2-1, is DSGVTQTPKHLITATGQRVTLRCSPRSGDLSVYWYQQSLDQGLQFLIQYYNGEERAKGNILERFSAQQFPDLHSELNLSSLELGDSALYFCASSVDLVGSLNEQFFGPGTRLTVL.

The CDR3 is CASSTLPLIRQGAGEQYF. Written as DNA, the CDR3 is TGTGCCAGCAGCACTTTACCTCTGATTAGACAGGGGGCGGGCGAGCAGTACTTC. The genes are TRBV6-7 and TRBJ2-7; 10 positions agree with TRBD1. TRBV6-7 is designated an ORF whose function remains uncertain. V lost 6 bases to trimming and J lost 6 bases; unmatched junction nucleotides: 20. This CDR3 comprises 18 residues.

As for this clone: The germline gene is not matched at one end of the junction; a read error may be the cause. The chain uses TRBV14 and TRBJ2-1; D is possibly TRBD2 (6 bases). From germline, CDR1 is SGHDN and CDR2 FVKESK. The CDR3 extends over 14 amino acids. The CDR3 DNA reads TGTGCCAGCAGACTTAGCGGCGTTGGCAATCAGCAGTTCTTC. Its translation: CASRLSGVGNQQFF.

Only one count was recorded for this clone. This chain joins TRBV10-1 and TRBJ2-1; TRBD2 matches at 9 bases. Trimming at V came to 0 bases and at J to 8 bases, leaving 8 bases not matched to a gene. CDR1 is WNHNN, CDR2 SYGVQD, per germline (reference sequence). The CDR3 is 16 residues long. CDR3 sequence: CASSESIAGGWDEQFF. The CDR3 bases are TGCGCCAGCAGTGAGTCGATTGCGGGAGGGTGGGATGAGCAGTTCTTC.